One and the same sample provided the 5 T cell receptor beta chains below, sequenced in a study of blood T cell repertoires in COVID-19. Clones were read by immunoSEQ multiplex PCR, and TCRdb kept only the in-frame ones, dropping some. The repertoire consists of some 210,000 clones, with roughly 84% occurring once and the leading ten covering 15% to 20%. The sample comprised peripheral blood. Every receptor here comes from a human donor in a cohort sampled during active COVID-19.

The count of this clone is one. The chain uses TRBV7-8 and TRBJ2-1, with a tentative D call TRBD1 (5 bases). CDR1 and CDR2 (germline): SGHVS, FQNEAQ. The CDR3 contains 15 residues. V lost 1 base and J lost 4, with 11 bases in between. CDR3 DNA: TGTGCCAGCAGCTTAGGGCAGGGTGGGTACAATGAGCAGTTCTTC. Translating it yields CASSLGQGGYNEQFF.

The chain carries TRBV5-1 and TRBJ2-7; 10 bases agree with TRBD1. Unmatched junction bases numbered 5, after V lost 2 bases and J lost 3 bases. Germline V gene lookup returns CDR1 SGHRS and CDR2 YFSETQ. This CDR3 contains 15 residues. This chain's CDR3 is CASSLTGTGVYEQYF. The CDR3 nucleotides read TGCGCCAGCAGCTTAACCGGGACAGGGGTCTACGAGCAGTACTTC.

This chain uses TRBV11-2 with TRBJ1-2; TRBD1 aligns across 7 bases. CDR1 and CDR2 from the germline V gene are SGHAT and FQNNGV. The CDR3 loop spans 13 amino acids. With V trimmed by 4 bases and J by 10 bases, 9 bases remained unmatched. CDR3: CASSSRTDRLYTF. The CDR3 bases are TGTGCCAGCAGCTCCCGTACGGACAGGCTCTACACCTTC.

The chain uses TRBV9 and TRBJ2-3, with TRBD1 matching over 8 bases. The length of the CDR3 is 14 residues. Germline loops: CDR1 SGDLS, CDR2 YYNGEE. J was trimmed by 6 bases and V by 0 bases; bases with no gene match: 3. CDR3 protein: CASSVAGGLDTQYF. The CDR3 DNA follows: TGTGCCAGCAGCGTAGCAGGGGGCCTGGATACGCAGTATTTT.

This chain uses TRBV28 with TRBJ2-7; 8 bases line up with TRBD2. The trim removed 4 bases at V and 6 bases at J, leaving 8 bases unmatched. The CDR3 totals 14 residues. Germline V gene sequence: CDR1 MDHEN, CDR2 SYDVKM. The CDR3: CASSSPGLDFEQYF. Written as DNA, the CDR3 is TGTGCCAGCAGTTCCCCGGGACTAGATTTCGAGCAGTACTTC.